The rows below give T cell receptor beta chains drawn from one sample of a study of cytomegalovirus exposure and HLA in healthy donors. Profiling relied on immunoSEQ multiplex PCR, and the TCRdb table lists in-frame clones only, not all of them. The sample consists of 150,000 or so clones, around 84% of them appearing once. Sequencing was performed on PBMCs. These receptors all stem from a man younger than 30 in good health and CMV-seropositive. Each CDR3 is given with its conserved first and last residue. The order of the fields is CDR3 length, clone size, V gene, D gene, J gene, CDR3 protein, CDR3 DNA. D genes are given only for firm matches. Expanded clones are given a class, and other clones once, few, many or no size at all.

19,NA,TRBV2,TRBD2,TRBJ2-3,CASSQDETSGTYSTDTQYF,TGTGCCAGCAGCCAAGATGAGACTAGCGGGACCTATAGCACAGATACGCAGTATTTT
15,NA,TRBV5-5,TRBD1,TRBJ1-6,CASSSQGAYNSPLHF,TGTGCCAGCAGCTCACAGGGGGCTTATAATTCACCCCTCCACTTT
16,NA,TRBV30,NA,TRBJ1-6,CAWSVRTVWDNSPLHF,TGTGCCTGGAGTGTACGGACAGTATGGGATAATTCACCCCTCCACTTT
16,NA,TRBV30,NA,TRBJ2-6,CAWSGTLGSGANGLTF,TGTGCCTGGAGTGGAACCCTGGGGTCTGGGGCCAACGGCCTGACTTTC
15,NA,TRBV6-4,TRBD1,TRBJ2-1,CASSDWDREKGEQFF,TGTGCCAGCAGTGATTGGGACAGGGAAAAGGGTGAGCAGTTCTTC
13,NA,TRBV27,NA,TRBJ2-3,CASGLSSTDTQYF,TGTGCCAGCGGACTCTCTAGCACAGATACGCAGTATTTT
15,once,TRBV4-3,NA,TRBJ1-4,CASSQDWGANEKLFF,TGCGCCAGCAGCCAAGATTGGGGGGCTAATGAAAAACTGTTTTTT
16,NA,TRBV7-8,NA,TRBJ2-4,CASSPPTGLAKNSQYF,TGTGCCAGCAGCCCACCGACAGGCCTAGCCAAAAACAGTCAGTACTTC
13,NA,TRBV7-6,NA,TRBJ2-1,CASSPPFPGEQFF,TGTGCCAGCAGCCCCCCGTTCCCGGGAGAGCAGTTCTTC
14,NA,TRBV9,NA,TRBJ2-7,CASSVGQDAYEQYF,TGTGCCAGCAGCGTAGGACAGGATGCCTACGAGCAGTACTTC
15,NA,TRBV5-4,TRBD2,TRBJ2-7,CASSLLAGGPYEQYF,TGTGCCAGCAGCTTGCTGGCGGGGGGGCCATACGAGCAGTACTTC
15,NA,TRBV19,TRBD1,TRBJ1-5,CASRLRDRDDQPQHF,TGTGCCAGTAGATTACGGGACAGGGACGATCAGCCCCAGCATTTT
14,NA,TRBV4-1,NA,TRBJ1-1,CASSQEYGNTEAFF,TGCGCCAGCAGCCAAGAGTACGGGAACACTGAAGCTTTCTTT
16,NA,TRBV5-1,NA,TRBJ1-4,CASSLAPGRGNEKLFF,TGCGCCAGCAGCTTGGCTCCGGGACGGGGGAATGAAAAACTGTTTTTT
13,once,TRBV11-3,TRBD1,TRBJ1-2,CASSSDRVVGYTF,TGTGCCAGCAGCTCGGACAGGGTGGTGGGCTACACCTTC
14,NA,TRBV7-9,NA,TRBJ1-2,CASSLQTANYGYTF,TGTGCCAGCAGCTTACAGACAGCTAACTATGGCTACACCTTC
16,NA,TRBV14,TRBD1,TRBJ1-4,CASSLRKGQGDEKLFF,TGTGCCAGCAGCCTCCGAAAAGGACAGGGGGACGAAAAACTGTTTTTT
12,NA,TRBV2,NA,TRBJ1-1,CASSEAFLEAFF,TGTGCCAGCAGTGAAGCGTTTCTAGAAGCTTTCTTT
15,NA,TRBV19,TRBD1,TRBJ1-1,CASSRQGALGTEAFF,TGTGCCAGTAGTAGGCAGGGGGCTCTGGGCACTGAAGCTTTCTTT
12,NA,TRBV29-1,NA,TRBJ2-7,CSVGQVSYEQYF,TGCAGCGTTGGGCAGGTCTCCTACGAGCAGTACTTC
14,NA,TRBV6-4,NA,TRBJ2-7,CASSESSESYEQYF,TGTGCCAGCAGTGAAAGCAGCGAATCCTACGAGCAGTACTTC
15,NA,TRBV9,NA,TRBJ2-3,CASSIQGFSTDTQYF,TGTGCCAGCAGCATTCAGGGTTTTAGCACAGATACGCAGTATTTT
15,NA,TRBV27,TRBD1,TRBJ1-1,CASSLLGGAGVSAFF,TGTGCCAGCAGTTTATTAGGGGGCGCTGGGGTGAGTGCTTTCTTT
18,NA,TRBV9,NA,TRBJ2-1,CASSVALEGGGNYNEQFF,TGTGCCAGCAGCGTAGCGCTAGAAGGGGGCGGGAACTACAATGAGCAGTTCTTC
16,NA,TRBV5-5,TRBD2,TRBJ2-1,CASSFLPGGSGNEQFF,TGTGCCAGCAGCTTTCTACCGGGGGGGTCCGGGAATGAGCAGTTCTTC
14,NA,TRBV2,TRBD1,TRBJ1-1,CASRASQGYSEAFF,TGTGCCAGCAGGGCATCACAGGGGTACTCTGAAGCTTTCTTT
14,NA,TRBV5-4,TRBD1,TRBJ2-2,CASSLDRGGGELFF,TGTGCCAGCAGCTTGGACAGGGGTGGTGGGGAGCTGTTTTTT
18,NA,TRBV7-2,NA,TRBJ2-2,CASSLGGGSLGDTGELFF,TGTGCCAGCAGCTTAGGGGGAGGAAGCCTAGGTGACACCGGGGAGCTGTTTTTT
14,NA,TRBV9,NA,TRBJ1-1,CASSKDSVISEAFF,TGTGCCAGCAGCAAGGACAGCGTAATCTCTGAAGCTTTCTTT
16,NA,TRBV11-2,NA,TRBJ1-4,CASCLAGDCLWDKLFF,TGTGCCAGTTGCCTTGCAGGGGATTGCTTATGGGACAAACTGTTTTTT